One and the same sample provided the 12 T cell receptor beta chains below, sequenced in a study of low-dose radiotherapy and immunotherapy resistance in tumors. Alpha and beta chains were covered, as first-strand cDNA relied on TRAV- and TRBV-specific primers. With a V-primer adapter and a constant-region primer, TCRs were amplified for roughly 21 PCR cycles. TCRdb called the reads again in MiXCR, with one record for every CDR3 protein. The table has 45,000 to 75,000 distinct CDR3 sequences, approximately 25% seen once. Noted time point: before trial treatment. The sample consisted of PBMCs, taken before treatment. The receptors derive from a male donor with prostate cancer.

This clonotype came up a few times. The chain combines TRBV14 with TRBJ1-6; TRBD1 matches 7 bases. Germline lookup yields CDR1 SGHDN and CDR2 FVKESK. This CDR3 has 14 residues. The ends lost 6 bases at V and 4 bases at J; junction bases unmatched: 3. Here the CDR3 DNA reads TGTGCCAGCAGTCCGGGACAGTATAATTCACCCCTCCACTTT. The encoded protein is CASSPGQYNSPLHF.

This clonotype has at least ten counts. V gene TRBV15 combines with J gene TRBJ1-2; no firm D call. This CDR3 spans 14 amino acids. Trimming shortened V by 1 base and J by 8 bases, and 14 bases separated the two germline ends. Germline CDR1 and CDR2: LNHNV and YYDKDF (reference sequence). The CDR3 sequence: CATSRAKGIGGYTF. CDR3 bases: TGTGCCACCAGCAGAGCCAAGGGAATCGGCGGCTACACCTTC. The variable domain in full, completed from reference TRBV15 and TRBJ1-2, reads DAMVIQNPRYQVTQFGKPVTLSCSQTLNHNVMYWYQQKSSQAPKLLFHYYDKDFNNEADTPDNFQSRRPNTSFCFLDIRSPGLGDTAMYLCATSRAKGIGGYTFGSGTRLTVV.

The chain has TRBV5-4 and TRBJ2-7, with TRBD1 identical over 9 bases. CDR1 and CDR2 from the germline V gene are SGHNT and YYREEE (reference sequence). Trimming took 7 bases from V and 1 from J; bases not matched to a gene: 9. The CDR3 runs to 15 residues. CDR3 DNA: TGTGCCAGCTCCGGGGGACAGGGACAATCCTACGAGCAGTACTTC. This gives the protein CASSGGQGQSYEQYF. The whole variable domain, remainder taken from reference TRBV5-4 and TRBJ2-7, is ETGVTQSPTHLIKTRGQQVTLRCSSQSGHNTVSWYQQALGQGPQFIFQYYREEENGRGNFPPRFSGLQFPNYSSELNVNALELDDSALYLCASSGGQGQSYEQYFGPGTRLTVT.

At least ten counts were recorded for this clonotype. This chain uses TRBV18 with TRBJ2-1; D unresolved. This CDR3 contains 15 residues. CDR1 is KGHSH, CDR2 LQKENI, per germline. V shed 0 bases and J shed 4 bases, with 10 bases lying between them. This chain's CDR3 is CASSPPGQKYNEQFF. The CDR3 bases are TGTGCCAGCTCACCACCCGGTCAGAAATACAATGAGCAGTTCTTC.

This clonotype was seen many times. This chain connects TRBV30 to TRBJ2-7; 10 bases are shared with TRBD1. CDR1 GTSNPN and CDR2 SVGIG come from the germline V gene (reference sequence). The V and J ends lost 0 bases and 6 bases, in that order; junction bases with no gene match: 2. The CDR3 is 13 residues long. The CDR3 nucleotides are TGTGCCTGGAGTGTAGGGACAGGGGCCGAGCAGTACTTC. This sequence encodes CAWSVGTGAEQYF.

This clonotype appeared many times. V and J are TRBV4-2 and TRBJ2-5, with D unclear. Trimming removed 1 base from V and 4 bases from J, with 19 bases in between. CDR1 is LGHNA and CDR2 is YNFKEQ in the germline V gene. The CDR3 totals 17 residues. The CDR3 DNA follows: TGTGCCAGCAGCCAAGGAAGCGACCCTGGGATTGCAGAGACCCAGTACTTC. Its protein product is CASSQGSDPGIAETQYF.

This clonotype was seen at least ten times. This chain uses TRBV5-4 with TRBJ2-5; either TRBD1 or TRBD2 may fit D (5 bases each). Germline CDR1 reads SGHNT; CDR2 reads YYREEE (reference sequence). This CDR3 region has 13 residues. Between the trimmed V and J ends, which lost 1 base and 3 bases, there was a span of 7 bases. The CDR3 DNA reads as TGTGCCAGCAGCTTGATGGGGGAAGAGACCCAGTACTTC. Amino acids: CASSLMGEETQYF.

The table lists this clonotype with a count of one. This may be a read error, as it is one base from a much larger clone. This sequence joins TRBV4-1 and TRBJ1-1; tentatively, D is TRBD1 (6 bases). The CDR3 runs 15 residues. Germline values: CDR1 MGHRA, CDR2 YSYEKL. Written as DNA, the CDR3 is TGCGCCAGCAGCCAAGAAAGAACAGGGAGGACTGTAGCTTTCTTT. As protein: CASSQERTGRTVAFF.

By its share, this clonotype is medium-sized. This chain uses TRBV28 with TRBJ2-1; D gene uncertain. CDR3 length equals 15 residues. Per the germline V gene, CDR1 is MDHEN and CDR2 is SYDVKM. The V and J ends lost 1 base and 0 bases respectively, with 7 bases between them. CDR3 region: CASSLFRVSYNEQFF. The CDR3 region has the DNA TGTGCCAGCAGTTTATTTCGGGTCTCCTACAATGAGCAGTTCTTC.

This clonotype came up many times. V gene TRBV11-2 combines with J gene TRBJ2-7; TRBD2 agrees at 7 bases. This CDR3 contains 14 residues. Per the germline V gene, CDR1 is SGHAT and CDR2 is FQNNGV. J was trimmed by 4 bases and V by 3 bases; bases with no gene match: 6. The DNA of the CDR3 is TGTGCCAGCAGCTTGCGGGGGTTCGGTTACGAGCAGTACTTC. Residues: CASSLRGFGYEQYF. Together with reference TRBV11-2 and TRBJ2-7, the CDR3 gives the full variable domain: EAGVAQSPRYKIIEKRQSVAFWCNPISGHATLYWYQQILGQGPKLLIQFQNNGVVDDSQLPKDRFSAERLKGVDSTLKIQPAKLEDSAVYLCASSLRGFGYEQYFGPGTRLTVT.

This clonotype showed up many times. The chain carries TRBV7-2 and TRBJ2-7; 8 bases align to TRBD2. The length of the CDR3 is 16 residues. V was pared by 1 base and J by 2 bases, with 7 bases of the junction left unmatched. Looked up from germline, CDR1 is SGHTA and CDR2 is FQGNSA. Here the CDR3 DNA reads TGTGCCAGCAGCTTAGGGGCTCAGCGGGAGACCTACGAGCAGTACTTC. Protein: CASSLGAQRETYEQYF.

Ten or more counts support this clonotype. The rearrangement uses TRBV12-3 or TRBV12-4 and TRBJ2-1, with 7 bases aligning to TRBD2. V dropped 6 bases and J dropped 3; count of bases not matched to a gene: 11. This CDR3 has 16 amino acids. CDR3 DNA: TGTGCCAGCAGCCCCTTAGCGGGTCTGGACTACAATGAGCAGTTCTTC. Protein: CASSPLAGLDYNEQFF.